This TCR beta chain appears in the sequencing data of a study of control samples from healthy donors and cancer patients. This table comes from immunoSEQ multiplex PCR, and its TCRdb copy is limited to in-frame clones, with some not included. The table includes 78,000 or so clones, roughly 84% detected once. Sequencing was done on a sample of blood. The clonotype originates from a man aged 50 to 59 in good health.

The CDR3 region is CSVETDQTDTQYF. CDR3 in DNA: TGCAGCGTTGAGACGGACCAGACAGATACGCAGTATTTT. The V and J genes are TRBV29-1 and TRBJ2-3; D unresolved. The CDR3 contains 13 residues. The germline V gene encodes CDR1 SQVTM and CDR2 ANQGSEA. V lost 3 bases to trimming and J lost 3 bases, with 10 bases between them.